What follows are 17 T cell receptor beta chains derived from one specimen sequenced in a study of blood T cell repertoires in COVID-19. Produced via immunoSEQ multiplex PCR; TCRdb's table is partial and in-frame only. The sample has around 290,000 clones; about 88% are singletons. Sequencing input: PBMCs or T cells enriched from blood (not recorded which). The receptors were gathered from a woman aged 55-70 years in a cohort exposed to, infected with or recovered from COVID-19 (not recorded which).

V gene TRBV28 combines with J gene TRBJ2-7; TRBD2 might be the D (6 bases). Germline assignment: CDR1 MDHEN and CDR2 SYDVKM. This CDR3 is 15 amino acids long. V was cut by 7 bases and J by 2 bases, with 18 bases left in between. The CDR3, as DNA: TGTGCCAGCAATCCCCCGGGGACGGGGGCCTACGAGCAGTACTTC. Its protein is CASNPPGTGAYEQYF.

The chain uses TRBV20-1 and TRBJ2-2, with 7 bases aligning to TRBD1. Losses at the gene ends were 3 bases for V and 4 bases for J; bases not matched to a gene: 14. The germline CDR1 and CDR2 sequences are DFQATT and SNEGSKA (reference sequence). The CDR3 covers 17 residues. CDR3 DNA sequence: TGCAGTGCTAGTCTCGCCTCCGTGACAGGGATCACCGGGGAGCTGTTTTTT. This translates into CSASLASVTGITGELFF.

The chain is built from TRBV28 and TRBJ2-5, with 7 nucleotides matching TRBD1. CDR3 length equals 15 residues. Trimming cost V 3 bases and J 2 bases; bases outside gene matches: 6. Germline-derived CDR1 and CDR2 are MDHEN and SYDVKM. DNA for the CDR3: TGTGCCAGCAGTTTCCAGGGGACAGTTCAAGAGACCCAGTACTTC. It codes for CASSFQGTVQETQYF.

The chain employs TRBV7-9 and TRBJ2-1; a weak D match, TRBD1 (6 bases). The CDR3 contains 14 residues. Trimming shortened V by 5 bases and J by 7 bases, and 15 bases separated the two germline ends. Germline V gives CDR1 SEHNR, CDR2 FQNEAQ (reference sequence). The CDR3 loop reads CASSRKDSQNEQFF. The CDR3 DNA reads TGTGCCAGCAGCCGTAAGGACAGTCAGAATGAGCAGTTCTTC.

V is TRBV10-3 and J is TRBJ2-7; D may be TRBD1 (5 bases). Germline CDR1 is ENHRY and CDR2 is SYGVKD. Trimming shortened V by 3 bases and J by 2 bases, and 8 bases separated the two germline ends. CDR3 length: 13 amino acids. CDR3 DNA: TGTGCCATCAGTGAAGGGGTCCCCTACGAGCAGTACTTC. Translating it yields CAISEGVPYEQYF.

The J gene is TRBJ1-1, the V gene TRBV9; D is perhaps TRBD1 (6 bases). CDR1 and CDR2 (germline): SGDLS, YYNGEE. Deletions cut 3 bases from V and 1 base from J, with 13 bases between. CDR3 size: 15 residues. The CDR3 sequence is CASSAAGAGNTEAFF. CDR3 nucleotides: TGTGCCAGCAGCGCGGCGGGGGCGGGGAACACTGAAGCTTTCTTT.

The chain uses TRBV5-5 and TRBJ1-4; D gene unclear. The germline V gene encodes CDR1 SGHKS and CDR2 YYEKEE (reference sequence). V was clipped by 2 bases and J by 0 bases, with 8 bases between them. This CDR3 is built from 15 residues. The CDR3 loop is CASSFLGATNEKLFF. The CDR3 nucleotides are TGTGCCAGCAGCTTCCTCGGTGCAACTAATGAAAAACTGTTTTTT.

V usage is TRBV24-1 and J usage is TRBJ1-1, with unresolved D. Germline CDR1 KGHDR, CDR2 SFDVKD. Trimming took off 3 bases at V and 5 bases at J, with 9 bases between the two ends. The CDR3 has 13 residues. The CDR3 loop is CATSDNGRTEAFF. The CDR3 bases are TGTGCCACCAGTGATAACGGGAGGACTGAAGCTTTCTTT.

The chain links TRBV9 to TRBJ2-1; TRBD1 matches at 7 bases. V was clipped by 5 bases and J by 2 bases; unmatched bases: 7. Germline V lookup: CDR1 SGDLS, CDR2 YYNGEE. The CDR3 spans 15 residues. CDR3 DNA sequence: TGTGCCAGCAGTCAGACAGGGTCTACCTACAATGAGCAGTTCTTC. Translated, it gives CASSQTGSTYNEQFF.

The V and J genes are TRBV6-5 and TRBJ1-5; TRBD1 aligns across 9 bases. The CDR3 consists of 15 residues. CDR1 MNHEY and CDR2 SVGAGI come from the germline V gene. Trimming cost V 5 bases and J 4 bases; bases outside gene matches: 6. The CDR3 protein is CASSPGQGRNQPQHF. DNA of the CDR3: TGTGCCAGCAGTCCCGGACAGGGGAGAAATCAGCCCCAGCATTTT.

The rearrangement links TRBV7-2 to TRBJ2-7; possibly TRBD1 for D (5 bases). The germline V gene encodes CDR1 SGHTA and CDR2 FQGNSA. The length of the CDR3 is 14 residues. The V gene lost 4 bases and the J gene lost 0 bases, with 10 bases spanning the gap. For the CDR3, the DNA is TGTGCCAGCAGCTGGGGCAGGGCCTCCTACGAGCAGTACTTC. Protein: CASSWGRASYEQYF.

This rearrangement joins TRBV28 to TRBJ1-3, with a tentative D call TRBD1 (6 bases). The V gene lost 5 bases and the J gene lost 6 bases, with 14 bases spanning the gap. Germline CDR1 MDHEN, CDR2 SYDVKM. This CDR3 spans 14 amino acids. The DNA for the CDR3 is TGTGCCAGCAGTCAACAGGGTGGAGTAAACACCATATATTTT. Encoded protein: CASSQQGGVNTIYF.

V is TRBV11-2 and J is TRBJ2-1; TRBD2 matches 15 bases. Germline assignment: CDR1 SGHAT and CDR2 FQNNGV. V shed 1 base, J shed 4 bases, and the junction held 5 bases outside the gene matches. The CDR3 is 18 residues long. The CDR3 DNA is TGTGCCAGCAGCTTAGGGACTAGCGGGAGGGCACAGTACAATGAGCAGTTCTTC. Translated, it gives CASSLGTSGRAQYNEQFF.

The chain links TRBV28 to TRBJ2-7; 7 positions match TRBD2. The V gene end was trimmed by 6 bases and the J gene end by 0 bases; junction bases not matched to a gene: 2. CDR1 is MDHEN and CDR2 is SYDVKM in the germline V gene. The CDR3 loop spans 13 amino acids. The chain's CDR3 is CASSGRISYEQYF. In nucleotides, the CDR3 is TGTGCCAGCAGCGGGAGGATCTCCTACGAGCAGTACTTC.

This chain uses TRBV6-5 with TRBJ2-7; 7 positions match TRBD2. The CDR3 contains 12 residues. Germline values: CDR1 MNHEY, CDR2 SVGAGI. V shed 8 bases and J 3 bases; nucleotides not matched to a gene: 4. DNA for the CDR3: TGTGCCAGCCGGGACTACCTCTACGAGCAGTACTTC. It is translated as CASRDYLYEQYF.

This clone was recorded once. This may arise from a read error, as a much more abundant clone is one base away. The chain is built from TRBV6-1 and TRBJ2-1; TRBD2 matches 16 bases. Germline CDR1 reads MNHNS; CDR2 reads SASEGT. V dropped 3 bases and J dropped 8; count of bases not matched to a gene: 7. The CDR3 runs to 17 residues. The CDR3 is CASSDGTSGRARDEQFF. The CDR3 DNA reads TGTGCCAGCAGTGATGGGACTAGCGGGAGGGCGAGGGATGAGCAGTTCTTC.

V usage is TRBV4-1 and J usage is TRBJ2-7; no firm D call. The germline CDR1 and CDR2 sequences are MGHRA and YSYEKL. V was cut by 3 bases and J by 6 bases, with 18 bases left in between. The CDR3 consists of 15 residues. The CDR3 sequence: CASSHGTNRVLEQYF. Here the CDR3 DNA reads TGCGCCAGCAGCCACGGTACCAACCGGGTCCTCGAGCAGTACTTC.